The 9 T cell receptor beta chains given below trace back to one sample, sequenced in a study of T-cell reconstitution after alpha-beta-depleted transplantation in children (dated by TCRdb to 2016 to 2018). Libraries were prepared through PCR. Sequenced on an Illumina HiSeq 2500. TCR library preparation used molecular barcoding, with unique molecular identifiers applied to normalize quantification of the TCRbeta repertoire. TCRdb reran the public reads through fastp at Q25 and MiXCR, keeping productive beta chains. When rows share a CDR3 protein, they turn into one entry using the most common DNA and genes. The sample table contains hundreds of thousands of distinct CDR3 sequences; only one count was recorded for around 20% of them. The top ten clones comprise 2.5% to 4% of the sample. Specimen: PBMCs from the stem cell graft donor, collected from the stem cell graft. All receptors derive from a human donor who donated a stem cell graft to a child with acute lymphoblastic leukemia.

The chain carries TRBV11-3 and TRBJ2-7, with 11 bases aligning to TRBD1. Germline V gene lookup returns CDR1 SGHNT and CDR2 YENEEA. This CDR3 spans 16 amino acids. The trim removed 0 bases at V and 3 bases at J, leaving 4 bases unmatched. Here the CDR3 DNA reads TGTGCCAGCAGCTTAGATCGGACAGGGGGCATCTACGAGCAGTACTTC. Its translation is CASSLDRTGGIYEQYF.

DNA of the CDR3: TGCGCCAGCAGCCCCCCGGCTGTGGGAGACGACGAGCAGTACTTC. This sequence encodes CASSPPAVGDDEQYF. This sequence joins TRBV5-1 and TRBJ2-7, with D possibly matching TRBD2 (5 bases). CDR1 and CDR2 from the germline V gene are SGHRS and YFSETQ. Trimming pared 4 bases from V and 5 bases from J, leaving 19 bases between. The CDR3 contains 15 residues.

The V call is TRBV25-1, the J call TRBJ2-1; D unresolved. Per the germline V gene, CDR1 is MGHDK and CDR2 is SYGVNS. V dropped 4 bases and J dropped 0 bases, with 7 bases sitting between them. The CDR3 consists of 14 residues. The CDR3 DNA reads as TGTGCCAGCAGTGGGGTAAGCTCCTACAATGAGCAGTTCTTC. Residues: CASSGVSSYNEQFF.

This clonotype occurred a few times. The chain combines TRBV12-3 or TRBV12-4 with TRBJ1-2; weak D call: TRBD1 (5 bases). V was cut by 1 base and J by 8 bases, with 14 bases left in between. The CDR3 runs to 14 residues. DNA for the CDR3: TGTGCCAGCAGTTTAGAGGGGCAGGGCCCGGGCTACACCTTC. Its protein product is CASSLEGQGPGYTF.

The gene calls are TRBV7-8 and TRBJ1-1; possibly TRBD1 for D (5 bases). Germline CDR1 is SGHVS and CDR2 is FQNEAQ. This CDR3 has 16 residues. The V gene lost 4 bases and the J gene lost 2 bases, with 17 bases spanning the gap. This CDR3 is CASSSTPGLSNTEAFF. The CDR3 DNA reads as TGTGCCAGCAGCTCGACGCCAGGGCTTTCTAACACTGAAGCTTTCTTT.

The rearrangement links TRBV20-1 to TRBJ2-7; perhaps TRBD1 as D (6 bases). CDR3 length: 20 amino acids. Looked up from germline, CDR1 is DFQATT and CDR2 is SNEGSKA (reference sequence). V was cut by 0 bases and J by 6 bases, with 33 bases left in between. CDR3 sequence reads: CSARDLFWTVNHKEPSEQYF. In DNA, the CDR3 is TGCAGTGCTAGAGATCTCTTTTGGACAGTCAATCATAAGGAGCCGTCCGAGCAGTACTTC.

This chain joins TRBV5-1 and TRBJ2-1, with 8 bases that match TRBD2. Germline V gives CDR1 SGHRS, CDR2 YFSETQ. This CDR3 comprises 15 residues. Trimming removed 4 bases from V and 7 bases from J; junction bases left unmatched: 10. The CDR3 region has the DNA TGCGCCAGCAGCCTGGAGGGACTAGTCTTAAATGAGCAGTTCTTC. Translated, it gives CASSLEGLVLNEQFF.

V gene TRBV6-5 combines with J gene TRBJ1-6, with TRBD1 as a possible D gene (6 bases). CDR1 and CDR2 from the germline V gene are MNHEY and SVGAGI. V lost 4 bases to trimming and J lost 9 bases, with 19 bases between them. The CDR3 extends over 16 amino acids. The CDR3 reads CASSLFQDRFFSPLHF. Here the CDR3 DNA reads TGTGCCAGCAGTTTATTCCAAGACAGGTTCTTTTCACCCCTCCACTTT.

The J gene is TRBJ2-1, the V gene TRBV27; TRBD2 matches 12 bases. The V and J ends lost 0 bases and 14 bases, in that order; junction bases with no gene match: 5. Germline CDR1 reads MNHEY; CDR2 reads SMNVEV (reference sequence). The CDR3 consists of 14 residues. The CDR3 DNA sequence: TGTGCCAGCAGTTTATCGGGGCTAGCGGGAGGGGAGTTCTTC. Its protein product is CASSLSGLAGGEFF.